Presented here are 16 T cell receptor beta chains from one specimen sequenced in a study of T cells after yellow fever vaccination. TCRdb processed the 5' RACE reads anew with MiXCR; each CDR3 protein has one entry. The table has hundreds of thousands of distinct CDR3 sequences, about 13% seen once. This sample comprised PBMCs, obtained on the day of the yellow fever booster vaccination. The receptors were sampled from a man aged 25 to 40 who received the YFV17D yellow fever vaccine.

This clonotype occurred a few times. The V call is TRBV18, the J call TRBJ1-4; 8 nucleotides line up with TRBD1. The CDR3 has 16 amino acids. V shed 2 bases and J 2 bases; nucleotides not matched to a gene: 4. In germline, CDR1 is KGHSH, CDR2 LQKENI. CDR3 nucleotide sequence: TGTGCCAGCTCACCAGCCAGGGGGCTTACTAATGAAAAACTGTTTTTT. As protein: CASSPARGLTNEKLFF.

This clonotype has just a few counts. The chain is built from TRBV19 and TRBJ2-7, with TRBD1 identical over 8 bases. V lost 8 bases to trimming and J lost 2 bases; unmatched junction nucleotides: 11. The V gene's germline CDR1 is LNHDA and CDR2 SQIVND (reference sequence). The CDR3 contains 15 residues. DNA of the CDR3: TGTGCCAGTGGACAGGGTGGTAGAGGAACCTACGAGCAGTACTTC. This sequence encodes CASGQGGRGTYEQYF.

This clonotype has just a few counts. This rearrangement joins TRBV28 to TRBJ2-7; D possibly matches TRBD1 or TRBD2 (5 bases each). V shed 11 bases and J shed 2 bases, with 19 bases lying between them. This CDR3 has 14 residues. CDR1 MDHEN and CDR2 SYDVKM come from the germline V gene. The CDR3 protein is CASQKPGRTYEQYF. CDR3 bases: TGTGCCTCCCAAAAGCCGGGACGGACCTACGAGCAGTACTTC. Full variable domain (rest looked up from reference TRBV28 and TRBJ2-7): DVKVTQSSRYLVKRTGEKVFLECVQDMDHENMFWYRQDPGLGLRLIYFSYDVKMKEKGDIPEGYSVSREKKERFSLILESASTNQTSMYLCASQKPGRTYEQYFGPGTRLTVT.

This clonotype has a count of ten or more. The chain is built from TRBV30 and TRBJ1-5, with 7 bases that match TRBD1. CDR3 length: 16 amino acids. CDR1 GTSNPN and CDR2 SVGIG come from the germline V gene (reference sequence). With 3 bases clipped from V and 7 bases from J, the junction kept 15 bases outside the gene matches. In DNA, the CDR3 is TGTGCCTGGAGCGAGGGACAGCCGCTATTCTCCCAGCCCCAGCATTTT. It yields the protein CAWSEGQPLFSQPQHF.

This chain uses TRBV6-2 or TRBV6-3 with TRBJ2-5; possibly TRBD2 for D (6 bases). V was trimmed by 8 bases and J by 10 bases, leaving 23 bases between them. CDR3 length equals 14 residues. The germline V gene encodes CDR1 MNHEY and CDR2 SVGEGT. The CDR3 reads CASREVAAVRVQYF. DNA for the CDR3: TGTGCCAGCCGTGAGGTAGCGGCCGTTCGAGTCCAGTACTTC.

V and J are TRBV20-1 and TRBJ2-5; D unclear. The CDR3 totals 13 residues. The germline V and J ends were trimmed by 3 bases and 1 base, with 9 bases remaining between them. The germline CDR1 and CDR2 sequences are DFQATT and SNEGSKA (reference sequence). CDR3 residues: CSASFGRQETQYF. In DNA form, the CDR3 reads TGCAGTGCTAGTTTCGGCCGCCAAGAGACCCAGTACTTC.

This clonotype was recorded a few times. The chain has TRBV7-9 and TRBJ2-1; perhaps TRBD2 as D (5 bases). This CDR3 contains 14 residues. Trimming removed 5 bases at V and 7 bases at J, with 15 bases between. CDR1 and CDR2 from the germline V gene are SEHNR and FQNEAQ (reference sequence). CDR3: CASSARGSGNEQFF. In nucleotides, the CDR3 is TGTGCCAGCAGCGCCCGGGGAAGTGGGAATGAGCAGTTCTTC.

This chain uses TRBV20-1 with TRBJ2-5, with unresolved D. V lost 6 bases and J 2 bases, leaving 13 bases between the germline ends. The CDR3 loop spans 13 amino acids. CDR1 is DFQATT and CDR2 is SNEGSKA in the germline V gene (reference sequence). CDR3 coding DNA: TGCAGTGCCACCCACCAACTGCAAGAGACCCAGTACTTC. It specifies CSATHQLQETQYF.

The V gene is TRBV5-6, the J gene TRBJ2-1; 7 bases match TRBD2. This CDR3 is built from 13 residues. Per the germline V gene, CDR1 is SGHDT and CDR2 is YYEEEE. J lost 10 bases, V lost 7 bases, and 11 bases had no gene match. The CDR3 DNA is TGTGCCAGCTCCGTCCGAGCGGGATACGAGCAGTTCTTC. Encoded protein: CASSVRAGYEQFF.

This clonotype was seen more than once but under ten times. The chain is built from TRBV18 and TRBJ1-2, with no clear D. The CDR3 sequence is 11 residues long. V shed 3 bases and J shed 6 bases, with 5 bases lying between them. CDR1 and CDR2 (germline): KGHSH, LQKENI. This CDR3 is CASSPGNGYTF. The CDR3 bases are TGTGCCAGCTCACCTGGGAATGGCTACACCTTC. Complete variable domain (other parts from reference TRBV18 and TRBJ1-2): NAGVMQNPRHLVRRRGQEARLRCSPMKGHSHVYWYRQLPEEGLKFMVYLQKENIIDESGMPKERFSAEFPKEGPSILRIQQVVRGDSAAYFCASSPGNGYTFGSGTRLTVV.

This clonotype was observed a handful of times. This chain links TRBV18 with TRBJ2-1; D gene uncertain. The V end was cut by 1 base, the J end by 4 bases, with 8 bases between. CDR3 length: 14 residues. The V gene's germline CDR1 is KGHSH and CDR2 LQKENI. CDR3 protein: CASSPLDGYNEQFF. The CDR3 coding sequence is TGTGCCAGCTCACCACTGGACGGGTACAATGAGCAGTTCTTC.

V gene TRBV6-2 or TRBV6-3 combines with J gene TRBJ2-7; possibly TRBD1 or TRBD2 for D (5 bases each). CDR1 and CDR2 from the germline V gene are MNHEY and SVGEGT. V shed 6 bases and J shed 4 bases, with 13 bases lying between them. The CDR3 sequence is 13 residues long. The CDR3 here is CASSQGRQYEQYF. CDR3 sequence (DNA): TGTGCCAGCAGCCAGGGACGGCAATACGAGCAGTACTTC.

The chain combines TRBV28 with TRBJ2-1; TRBD2 matches 11 bases. The V gene end was trimmed by 4 bases and the J gene end by 8 bases; junction bases not matched to a gene: 7. The CDR3 is 15 amino acids. Germline CDR1 MDHEN, CDR2 SYDVKM. The CDR3 is CASSYRRTSGYEQFF. The CDR3 DNA reads as TGTGCCAGCAGTTACCGCCGGACTAGCGGGTATGAGCAGTTCTTC.

The chain uses TRBV5-1 and TRBJ2-3, with a weak D call TRBD1 (6 bases). The CDR3 extends over 15 amino acids. Between the trimmed V and J ends, which lost 2 bases and 3 bases, there was a span of 13 bases. CDR1 and CDR2 from the germline V gene are SGHRS and YFSETQ. The CDR3 DNA reads TGCGCCAGCAGCTTTGACCCTACAGGGACAGATACGCAGTATTTT. This gives the protein CASSFDPTGTDTQYF.

The rearrangement uses TRBV9 and TRBJ1-2, with D possibly TRBD1 on 6 matching bases. CDR1 and CDR2 (germline): SGDLS, YYNGEE. Trimming cost V 3 bases and J 4 bases, with 16 bases left between them. The CDR3 is made up of 15 amino acids. CDR3 residues: CASSAEGETTYGYTF. The CDR3 coding sequence is TGTGCCAGCAGCGCGGAGGGGGAGACAACCTATGGCTACACCTTC.

This clonotype was seen more than once but under ten times. An end of the junction differs from the germline gene, which may be a read error. The chain uses TRBV7-2 and TRBJ2-1; D gene unclear. Looked up from germline, CDR1 is SGHTA and CDR2 is FQGNSA. The CDR3 is made up of 10 amino acids. The CDR3 DNA sequence: TGTGCCAGCAGCCCCCGCGTCGGCGTCTTC. Residues: CASSPRVGVF.